The sequence of this T cell receptor (beta chain) was determined in a study of shared clonotypes between healthy human individuals. Findings of the study overall: Of the naive CD4 clonotypes, around 5% were shared across a handful of donors.

The CDR3 is 15 amino acids. Deletions cut 5 bases from V and 4 bases from J, with 17 bases between. Looked up from germline, CDR1 is SGHTA and CDR2 is FQGTGA. Clones were read by immunoSEQ multiplex PCR, and TCRdb kept only the in-frame ones, dropping some. Among about 730,000 clones listed, over 55% were seen once. In the case of this clone: No antigen is known for it.

V and J are TRBV7-3 and TRBJ1-1; no clear D. The specimen was memory CD4+ T cells sorted from blood. The subset here: CD45RA-negative fraction. The TCR was taken from a woman in her thirties in good health. The CDR3: CASSRTRTASTEAFF. DNA for the CDR3: TGTGCCAGCAGCCGTACCCGGACCGCCAGCACTGAAGCTTTCTTT.